These T cell receptor beta chains were read from a single sample in a study of T cells in Graves' hyperthyroidism and ophthalmopathy. One entry per CDR3 protein, called by TCRdb with MiXCR from the multiplex PCR reads. The repertoire holds about 400,000 distinct CDR3 sequences, about 13% seen once, with over 8.5% in the top ten. Sequenced: blood. The receptor set was obtained from a woman between 18 and 29 years old with Graves' hyperthyroidism. Both conserved end residues are part of each CDR3. The order of the fields is V gene, J gene, D gene, clone size, CDR3 DNA, CDR3 protein. A D gene is named only where the DNA matches it firmly. Part of the rows lack a size; the others show once, few, many or a class for expanded clones.

V gene: TRBV7-2; J gene: TRBJ2-7; D gene: TRBD1; clone size: many; CDR3 DNA: TGTGCCAGCAGCCCGAGACAGGGCCCCTACGAGCAGTACTTC; CDR3 protein: CASSPRQGPYEQYF
V gene: TRBV5-1; J gene: TRBJ2-1; D gene: NA; clone size: many; CDR3 DNA: TGCGCCAGCAGCTTGGAAGGGGTCCACAATGAGCAGTTCTTC; CDR3 protein: CASSLEGVHNEQFF
V gene: TRBV20-1; J gene: TRBJ2-7; D gene: TRBD2; clone size: many; CDR3 DNA: TGCAGTGCTAGTCGGCAGGGACTAGCCTACGAGCAGTACTTC; CDR3 protein: CSASRQGLAYEQYF
V gene: TRBV28; J gene: TRBJ1-5; D gene: NA; clone size: NA; CDR3 DNA: TGTGCCAGCAGTACTACCGGGGGGCGGACGCAGCCCCAGCATTTT; CDR3 protein: CASSTTGGRTQPQHF
V gene: TRBV18; J gene: TRBJ1-6; D gene: NA; clone size: many; CDR3 DNA: TGTGCCAGCTCATTGGACAGACATAATTCACCCCTCCACTTT; CDR3 protein: CASSLDRHNSPLHF
V gene: TRBV19; J gene: TRBJ2-2; D gene: NA; clone size: few; CDR3 DNA: TGTGCCAGTAGTATCACGAATGTCCCCGGGGAGCTGTTTTTT; CDR3 protein: CASSITNVPGELFF
V gene: TRBV4-3; J gene: TRBJ2-3; D gene: NA; clone size: many; CDR3 DNA: TGCGCCAGCAGCCAAGGCACTCTACACACAGATACGCAGTATTTT; CDR3 protein: CASSQGTLHTDTQYF
V gene: TRBV28; J gene: TRBJ2-7; D gene: NA; clone size: many; CDR3 DNA: TGTGCCAGCAGTCCACCCGGAGTTCTCGAGCAGTACTTC; CDR3 protein: CASSPPGVLEQYF
V gene: TRBV10-3; J gene: TRBJ2-7; D gene: TRBD2; clone size: many; CDR3 DNA: TGTGCCATCAGTGACGGGACTAGCGCACCCTACGAGCAGTACTTC; CDR3 protein: CAISDGTSAPYEQYF
V gene: TRBV4-3; J gene: TRBJ2-7; D gene: TRBD2; clone size: NA; CDR3 DNA: TGCGCCAGCAGCCAAGCATTAGCGGGACTAGTTGGCCACGAGCAGTACTTC; CDR3 protein: CASSQALAGLVGHEQYF
V gene: TRBV19; J gene: TRBJ1-1; D gene: NA; clone size: many; CDR3 DNA: TGTGCCACGGGGACAAAAGACACTGAAGCTTTCTTT; CDR3 protein: CATGTKDTEAFF
V gene: TRBV20-1; J gene: TRBJ2-2; D gene: NA; clone size: NA; CDR3 DNA: TGCAGTGCTAGAGATGGAGACGGGGGGCGAAGCACCGGGGAGCTGTTTTTT; CDR3 protein: CSARDGDGGRSTGELFF
V gene: TRBV24-1; J gene: TRBJ2-1; D gene: TRBD2; clone size: many; CDR3 DNA: TGTGCCACCAGTGATTTAGCCAGCGGGAGGAACAATGAGCAGTTCTTC; CDR3 protein: CATSDLASGRNNEQFF
V gene: TRBV20-1; J gene: TRBJ2-7; D gene: NA; clone size: many; CDR3 DNA: TGCAGTGCCATGGGCTCCTACGAGCAGTACTTC; CDR3 protein: CSAMGSYEQYF
V gene: TRBV28; J gene: TRBJ1-2; D gene: NA; clone size: many; CDR3 DNA: TGTGCCAGCAGTCGCCGCGACGTAGGCGGCTACACCTTC; CDR3 protein: CASSRRDVGGYTF
V gene: TRBV20-1; J gene: TRBJ2-7; D gene: TRBD2; clone size: many; CDR3 DNA: TGCAGTGCTAGAGGCCTAGCGGGGGACTCCTACGAGCAGTACTTC; CDR3 protein: CSARGLAGDSYEQYF
V gene: TRBV19; J gene: TRBJ1-5; D gene: NA; clone size: NA; CDR3 DNA: TGTGCCAGTAGTATAGGGGGATTAGTTAGCAATCAGCCCCAGCATTTT; CDR3 protein: CASSIGGLVSNQPQHF
V gene: TRBV13; J gene: TRBJ2-7; D gene: NA; clone size: few; CDR3 DNA: TGTGCCAGCAGCTTAGACGAGGAGCAGTACTTC; CDR3 protein: CASSLDEEQYF
V gene: TRBV20-1; J gene: TRBJ1-6; D gene: TRBD1; clone size: many; CDR3 DNA: TGCAGTGCTACCAAAACAGGGGATTCTTCACCCCTCCACTTT; CDR3 protein: CSATKTGDSSPLHF
V gene: TRBV9; J gene: TRBJ2-1; D gene: TRBD2; clone size: few; CDR3 DNA: TGTGCCAGCAGCGACTATTCCGGGACTAGCAGCGATGAGCAGTTCTTC; CDR3 protein: CASSDYSGTSSDEQFF
V gene: TRBV6-1; J gene: TRBJ1-3; D gene: NA; clone size: many; CDR3 DNA: TGTGCCAGCAGTGTTCGGACGAGATCAATTAACGGGGGGCCCATATATTTT; CDR3 protein: CASSVRTRSINGGPIYF
V gene: TRBV12-3/TRBV12-4; J gene: TRBJ2-4; D gene: TRBD1; clone size: many; CDR3 DNA: TGTGCCAGCAGTCCAGGGGGGACAGGGGAGTACTTC; CDR3 protein: CASSPGGTGEYF
V gene: TRBV6-9; J gene: TRBJ1-6; D gene: NA; clone size: many; CDR3 DNA: TGTGCCAGCAGGGTCTCGGGGAAAAGGTTATGGTCACCCCTCCACTTT; CDR3 protein: CASRVSGKRLWSPLHF
V gene: TRBV24-1; J gene: TRBJ2-4; D gene: NA; clone size: few; CDR3 DNA: TGTGCCACCAGTGAAGAGGGGGCCAAAAACATTCAGTACTTC; CDR3 protein: CATSEEGAKNIQYF
V gene: TRBV3-1; J gene: TRBJ2-5; D gene: TRBD1; clone size: many; CDR3 DNA: TGTGCCAGCAGCCAGGGACAGAGCCAAGAGACCCAGTACTTC; CDR3 protein: CASSQGQSQETQYF
V gene: TRBV5-1; J gene: TRBJ2-2; D gene: NA; clone size: NA; CDR3 DNA: TGCGCCAGCACTGACACCGACACCGGGGAGCTGTTTTTT; CDR3 protein: CASTDTDTGELFF
V gene: TRBV20-1; J gene: TRBJ2-2; D gene: NA; clone size: many; CDR3 DNA: TGCAGTGCTAGAGACCCATCCCTGACTCTCTTGGCGAACACCGGGGAGCTGTTTTTT; CDR3 protein: CSARDPSLTLLANTGELFF